This T cell receptor (beta chain) stems from a study of T cells in Graves' hyperthyroidism and ophthalmopathy. The CDR3 runs to 13 residues. With 5 bases clipped from V and 9 bases from J, the junction kept 4 bases outside the gene matches. Per germline, CDR1 SNHLY and CDR2 FYNNEI. Authors of the study amplified TCR beta CDR3 regions from RNA transcripts. HTBI primers were the set used in a first-round RT-PCR of the TCR CDR3. TCRdb re-derived calls from the multiplex PCR reads in MiXCR, one entry per CDR3 protein. The sample lists around 340,000 distinct CDR3 sequences; roughly 21% were seen once. The specimen sequenced was blood. The TCR sequence derives from a woman aged 50 to 60 with Graves' hyperthyroidism. The rearrangement joins TRBV2 to TRBJ1-6, with 7 bases aligning to TRBD1. The CDR3 sequence is CASSQRGRSPLHF. CDR3 DNA sequence: TGTGCCAGCAGTCAGAGGGGGCGTTCACCCCTCCACTTT.